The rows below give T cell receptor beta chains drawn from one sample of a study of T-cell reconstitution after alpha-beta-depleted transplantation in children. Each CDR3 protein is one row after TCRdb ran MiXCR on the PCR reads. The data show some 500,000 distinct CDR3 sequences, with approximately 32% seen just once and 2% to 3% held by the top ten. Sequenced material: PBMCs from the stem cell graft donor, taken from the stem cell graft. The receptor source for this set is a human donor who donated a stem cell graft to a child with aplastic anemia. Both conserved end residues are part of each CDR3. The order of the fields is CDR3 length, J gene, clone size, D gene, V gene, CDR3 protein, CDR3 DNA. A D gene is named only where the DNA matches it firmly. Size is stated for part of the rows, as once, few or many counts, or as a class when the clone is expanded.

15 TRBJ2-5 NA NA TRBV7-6 CASSLPAGAGETQYF TGTGCCAGCAGCTTACCTGCGGGGGCGGGTGAGACCCAGTACTTC
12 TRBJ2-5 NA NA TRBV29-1 CSVGNPQETQYF TGCAGCGTTGGTAACCCCCAAGAGACCCAGTACTTC
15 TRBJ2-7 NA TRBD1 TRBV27 CASSLKQGAIINQYF TGTGCCAGCAGTTTAAAACAGGGGGCGATTATCAACCAGTACTTC
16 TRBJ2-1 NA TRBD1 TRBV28 CASSFRAGTGGSEQFF TGTGCCAGCAGTTTTCGGGCCGGGACAGGGGGCAGTGAGCAGTTCTTC
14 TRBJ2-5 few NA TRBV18 CASSPSQQGFTQYF TGTGCCAGCTCACCATCACAACAGGGCTTTACCCAGTACTTC
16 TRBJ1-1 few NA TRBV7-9 CASSPRGAGMNTEAFF TGTGCCAGCAGCCCAAGGGGGGCAGGGATGAACACTGAAGCTTTCTTT
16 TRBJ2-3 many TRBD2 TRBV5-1 CASSYGLAGNGDTQYF TGCGCCAGCAGCTACGGACTAGCGGGAAATGGGGATACGCAGTATTTT
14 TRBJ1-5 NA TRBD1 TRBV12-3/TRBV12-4 CASSLTGAHQPQHF TGTGCCAGCAGTTTAACAGGGGCGCATCAGCCCCAGCATTTT
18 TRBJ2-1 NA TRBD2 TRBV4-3 CASSRMPGLAAMGNEQFF TGCGCCAGCAGCCGAATGCCGGGACTAGCGGCTATGGGGAATGAGCAGTTCTTC
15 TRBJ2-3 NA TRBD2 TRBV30 CAWRESSGSGYTQYF TGTGCCTGGAGAGAATCTAGCGGCTCGGGTTATACGCAGTATTTT
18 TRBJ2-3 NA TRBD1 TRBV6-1 CASSSPPKMTGWADTQYF TGTGCCAGCAGCTCTCCACCAAAGATGACAGGGTGGGCAGATACGCAGTATTTT
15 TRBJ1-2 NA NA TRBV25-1 CASSEYGGAGSGYTF TGTGCCAGCAGTGAATACGGGGGCGCGGGAAGTGGCTACACCTTC
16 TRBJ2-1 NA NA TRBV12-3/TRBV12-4 CASSPSRGHRGNEQFF TGTGCCAGCAGTCCTTCGCGGGGGCACCGAGGAAATGAGCAGTTCTTC
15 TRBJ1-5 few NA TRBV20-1 CSASVRRQGNQPQHF TGCAGTGCTAGTGTTCGACGACAGGGCAATCAGCCCCAGCATTTT